This T cell receptor (beta chain) was profiled in a study of blood T cell repertoires in COVID-19. Study-level background: Samples of COVID-19 (acute and convalescent) were obtained from the United States, Italy and Spain. The cDNA or gDNA used as material had been derived from T cells, B-cell-depleted T cells, or PBMCs.

Only a few counts were recorded for this clone. As originally analysed: Amplification with reference gene primers provided the estimates of nucleated cell counts. TCRdb's copy holds only in-frame clones and misses some; the assay was immunoSEQ multiplex PCR. V and J calls plus clone size are reproduced from that table; the DNA served to infer D and trimming. Of 65,000 to 90,000 clones listed, roughly nine tenths are singletons. The CDR3 is 15 amino acids. Germline V CDR1 and CDR2: SQVTM, ANQGSEA. With 0 bases removed from V and 8 bases from J, the gap between germline ends came to 16 bases. The V and J genes are TRBV29-1 and TRBJ1-4; a weak D match, TRBD1 (5 bases). This receptor was obtained from a man in his fifties or sixties with acute or convalescent COVID-19. Sequencing was performed on peripheral blood. CDR3 nucleotides: TGCAGCGTTGAAGATTCCGGAGGGGCGGAGGAAAAACTGTTTTTT. Translation: CSVEDSGGAEEKLFF.